The 14 T cell receptor beta chains given below trace back to one sample, sequenced in a study of cytomegalovirus exposure and HLA in healthy donors (TCRdb year 2017). The library was generated by the immunoSEQ multiplex PCR assay. A mixture of 60 forward primers for TCR Vbeta segments and 13 reverse primers for TCR Jbeta segments was used in the multiplex PCR. Held by TCRdb, this immuneACCESS table contains in-frame sequences only and omits some clones. Under half of the omission traces to an unresolved V gene where checked; the cause of the rest is unknown. This sample lists some 150,000 clones; around 80% were detected once. The ten biggest clones cover more than 2.5% of the sample. The specimen was PBMCs. These receptors were obtained from a man aged 18 to 30 in good health and CMV-seropositive.

This clone occurred a few times. The rearrangement links TRBV6-6 to TRBJ2-3; tentatively, D is TRBD1 (6 bases). Trimming removed 4 bases at V and 2 bases at J, with 7 bases between. The CDR3 extends over 13 amino acids. Germline-derived CDR1 and CDR2 are MNHNY and SVGAGI (reference sequence). CDR3 coding DNA: TGTGCCAGCAGTTGGGGACACACAGATACGCAGTATTTT. Encoded protein: CASSWGHTDTQYF.

This rearrangement joins TRBV28 to TRBJ1-1; 7 bases agree with TRBD1. The CDR3 runs to 14 residues. Germline V CDR1 and CDR2: MDHEN, SYDVKM. The trim removed 3 bases at V and 2 bases at J, leaving 3 bases unmatched. Written as DNA, the CDR3 is TGTGCCAGCAGTTTTAGACAGGGAAACACTGAAGCTTTCTTT. Translation gives CASSFRQGNTEAFF.

The rearrangement joins TRBV18 to TRBJ2-1, with D tentatively TRBD2 (6 bases). This CDR3 comprises 17 residues. Trimming cost V 1 base and J 4 bases, with 17 bases left between them. Germline V lookup: CDR1 KGHSH, CDR2 LQKENI. The CDR3 DNA is TGTGCCAGCTCACCACGGGTAGCGGCAAATACATACAATGAGCAGTTCTTC. This codes for CASSPRVAANTYNEQFF.

This chain links TRBV29-1 with TRBJ2-2; perhaps TRBD1 as D (6 bases). The germline V gene has CDR1 SQVTM and CDR2 ANQGSEA. V was shortened by 5 bases and J by 6 bases, with 10 bases between the two germline ends. The CDR3 spans 12 residues. For the CDR3, the DNA is TGCAGCGTTATTCCAGGGGCCGGGGAGCTGTTTTTT. Protein: CSVIPGAGELFF.

V gene TRBV5-4 combines with J gene TRBJ2-1; TRBD2 aligns across 7 bases. Trimming took 5 bases from V and 10 from J; bases not matched to a gene: 3. This CDR3 is built from 11 residues. Germline assignment: CDR1 SGHNT and CDR2 YYREEE (reference sequence). The CDR3 nucleotides are TGTGCCAGCAGACGGGAGGAAGAGCAGTTCTTC. The encoded protein is CASRREEEQFF.

This sequence joins TRBV28 and TRBJ2-7, with 8 bases matching TRBD1. Trimming at V came to 5 bases and at J to 1 base, leaving 10 bases not matched to a gene. CDR1 is MDHEN and CDR2 is SYDVKM in the germline V gene. The CDR3 covers 16 residues. This CDR3 reads CASSLGDRRNSYEQYF. For the CDR3, the DNA is TGTGCCAGCAGTCTCGGGGACAGGAGAAATTCCTACGAGCAGTACTTC.

This clone has only a few counts. The V call is TRBV2, the J call TRBJ2-7, with 9 nucleotides matching TRBD1. J gave up 2 bases and V 5 bases, and 4 bases lay outside the gene matches. This CDR3 is 14 amino acids long. Germline loops: CDR1 SNHLY, CDR2 FYNNEI. For the CDR3, the DNA is TGTGCCAGCAGTCCACAGGGGGCCACCTACGAGCAGTACTTC. Amino acid sequence: CASSPQGATYEQYF.

This chain joins TRBV18 and TRBJ2-2; TRBD2 aligns across 7 bases. Germline assignment: CDR1 KGHSH and CDR2 LQKENI. This CDR3 has 15 residues. J lost 5 bases, V lost 1 base, and 4 bases had no gene match. Here the CDR3 DNA reads TGTGCCAGCTCACCACGGGCTAGCGGAACCGGGGAGCTGTTTTTT. It specifies CASSPRASGTGELFF.

In its sample, this clone was seen a few times. The rearrangement uses TRBV11-2 and TRBJ2-7; no clear D gene. Germline V gene lookup returns CDR1 SGHAT and CDR2 FQNNGV. Trimming cost V 4 bases and J 1 base, with 14 bases left between them. This CDR3 contains 15 residues. This CDR3 reads CASSSAFTVSYEQYF. CDR3 sequence (DNA): TGTGCCAGCAGCTCCGCTTTTACGGTTTCCTACGAGCAGTACTTC.

The chain combines TRBV11-2 with TRBJ1-1; D gene ambiguous. Germline values: CDR1 SGHAT, CDR2 FQNNGV. V was pared by 1 base and J by 3 bases, with 3 bases between. The length of the CDR3 is 12 residues. The CDR3 DNA reads TGTGCCAGCAGCTTAGTAGACACTGAAGCTTTCTTT. It yields the protein CASSLVDTEAFF. Looking up the rest from reference TRBV11-2 and TRBJ1-1 gives the full variable domain: EAGVAQSPRYKIIEKRQSVAFWCNPISGHATLYWYQQILGQGPKLLIQFQNNGVVDDSQLPKDRFSAERLKGVDSTLKIQPAKLEDSAVYLCASSLVDTEAFFGQGTRLTVV.

This chain connects TRBV6-5 to TRBJ1-6; 8 bases are shared with TRBD1. CDR1 and CDR2 (germline): MNHEY, SVGAGI. V dropped 6 bases and J dropped 7; count of bases not matched to a gene: 5. The CDR3 has 14 residues. CDR3: CASRPDRANSPLHF. The DNA for the CDR3 is TGTGCCAGCAGACCGGACAGGGCAAATTCACCCCTCCACTTT.

CDR3 region: CATETGLEAFF. CDR3 in DNA: TGTGCCACTGAGACAGGTCTGGAGGCTTTCTTT. V is TRBV15 and J is TRBJ1-1; D perhaps matches TRBD1 (6 bases). The CDR3 loop spans 11 amino acids. Trimming pared 9 bases from V and 11 bases from J, leaving 16 bases between. Germline CDR1 is LNHNV and CDR2 is YYDKDF (reference sequence).

The chain couples TRBV4-1 to TRBJ2-1, with D unresolved. Germline CDR1 and CDR2: MGHRA and YSYEKL. Trimming removed 0 bases from V and 8 bases from J, with 14 bases in between. The CDR3 loop spans 15 amino acids. CDR3 sequence: CASSQDRNRVDEQFF. The CDR3 DNA reads as TGCGCCAGCAGCCAAGATCGGAACAGAGTTGATGAGCAGTTCTTC.

CDR3 amino acids: CASSSRQGGSLETQYF. CDR3 DNA: TGTGCCAGCAGCTCCCGACAGGGGGGATCGTTGGAGACCCAGTACTTC. The V gene is TRBV5-4, the J gene TRBJ2-5, with TRBD1 matching 9 bases. Germline V lookup: CDR1 SGHNT, CDR2 YYREEE (reference sequence). J was trimmed by 5 bases and V by 3 bases; bases with no gene match: 11. The CDR3 covers 16 residues.